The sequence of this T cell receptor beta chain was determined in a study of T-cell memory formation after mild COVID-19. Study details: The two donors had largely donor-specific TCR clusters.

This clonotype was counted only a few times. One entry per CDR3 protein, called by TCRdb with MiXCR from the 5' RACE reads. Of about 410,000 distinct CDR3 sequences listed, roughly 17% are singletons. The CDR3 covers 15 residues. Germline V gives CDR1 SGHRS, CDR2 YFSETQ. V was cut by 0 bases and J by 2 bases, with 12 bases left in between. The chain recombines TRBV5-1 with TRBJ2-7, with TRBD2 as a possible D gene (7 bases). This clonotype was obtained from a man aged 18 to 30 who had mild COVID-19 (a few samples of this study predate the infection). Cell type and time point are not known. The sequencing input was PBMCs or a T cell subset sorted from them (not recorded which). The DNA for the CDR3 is TGCGCCAGCAGCTTGGTCCCCGGGGGGCCCTACGAGCAGTACTTC. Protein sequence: CASSLVPGGPYEQYF. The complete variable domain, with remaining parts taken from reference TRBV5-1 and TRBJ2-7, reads KAGVTQTPRYLIKTRGQQVTLSCSPISGHRSVSWYQQTPGQGLQFLFEYFSETQRNKGNFPGRFSGRQFSNSRSEMNVSTLELGDSALYLCASSLVPGGPYEQYFGPGTRLTVT.